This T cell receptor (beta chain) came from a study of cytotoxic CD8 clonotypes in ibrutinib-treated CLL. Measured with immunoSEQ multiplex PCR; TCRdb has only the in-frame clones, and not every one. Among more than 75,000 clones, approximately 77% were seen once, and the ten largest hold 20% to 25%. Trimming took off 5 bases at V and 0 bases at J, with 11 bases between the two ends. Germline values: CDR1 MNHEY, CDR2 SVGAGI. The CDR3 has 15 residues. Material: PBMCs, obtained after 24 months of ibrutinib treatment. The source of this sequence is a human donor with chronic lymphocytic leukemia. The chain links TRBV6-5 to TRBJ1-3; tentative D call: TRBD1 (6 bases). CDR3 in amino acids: CASSGGASSGNTIYF. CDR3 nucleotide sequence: TGTGCCAGCAGTGGGGGGGCTAGCTCTGGAAACACCATATATTTT.